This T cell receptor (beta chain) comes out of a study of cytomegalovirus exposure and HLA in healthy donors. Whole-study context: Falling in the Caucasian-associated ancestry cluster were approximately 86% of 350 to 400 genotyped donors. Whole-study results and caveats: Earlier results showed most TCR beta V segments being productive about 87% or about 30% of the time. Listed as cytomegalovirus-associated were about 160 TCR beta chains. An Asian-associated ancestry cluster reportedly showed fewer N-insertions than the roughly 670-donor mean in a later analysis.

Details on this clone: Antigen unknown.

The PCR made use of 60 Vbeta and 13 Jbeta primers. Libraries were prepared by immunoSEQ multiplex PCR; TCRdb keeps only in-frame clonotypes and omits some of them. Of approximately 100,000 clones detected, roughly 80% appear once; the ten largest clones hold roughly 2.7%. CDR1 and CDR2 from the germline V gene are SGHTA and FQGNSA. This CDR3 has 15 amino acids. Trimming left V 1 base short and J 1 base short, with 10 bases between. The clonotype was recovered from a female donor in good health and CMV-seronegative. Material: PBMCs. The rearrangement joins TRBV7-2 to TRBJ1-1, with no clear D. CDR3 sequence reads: CASSLVHGANTEAFF. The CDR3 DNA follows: TGTGCCAGCAGCTTAGTACACGGAGCGAACACTGAAGCTTTCTTT.